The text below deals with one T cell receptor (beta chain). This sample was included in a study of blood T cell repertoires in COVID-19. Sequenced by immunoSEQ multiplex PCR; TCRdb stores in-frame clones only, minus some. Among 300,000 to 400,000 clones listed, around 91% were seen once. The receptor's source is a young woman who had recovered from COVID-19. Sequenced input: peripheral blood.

The CDR3, as DNA: TGTGCCAGCAGCATCTTACGTAGCGGAGAGCAGTTCTTC. Amino acid sequence: CASSILRSGEQFF. V usage is TRBV12-3 or TRBV12-4 and J usage is TRBJ2-1, with D perhaps TRBD2 (6 bases). CDR3 length: 13 amino acids. The germline V and J ends were trimmed by 6 bases and 10 bases, with 16 bases remaining between them.